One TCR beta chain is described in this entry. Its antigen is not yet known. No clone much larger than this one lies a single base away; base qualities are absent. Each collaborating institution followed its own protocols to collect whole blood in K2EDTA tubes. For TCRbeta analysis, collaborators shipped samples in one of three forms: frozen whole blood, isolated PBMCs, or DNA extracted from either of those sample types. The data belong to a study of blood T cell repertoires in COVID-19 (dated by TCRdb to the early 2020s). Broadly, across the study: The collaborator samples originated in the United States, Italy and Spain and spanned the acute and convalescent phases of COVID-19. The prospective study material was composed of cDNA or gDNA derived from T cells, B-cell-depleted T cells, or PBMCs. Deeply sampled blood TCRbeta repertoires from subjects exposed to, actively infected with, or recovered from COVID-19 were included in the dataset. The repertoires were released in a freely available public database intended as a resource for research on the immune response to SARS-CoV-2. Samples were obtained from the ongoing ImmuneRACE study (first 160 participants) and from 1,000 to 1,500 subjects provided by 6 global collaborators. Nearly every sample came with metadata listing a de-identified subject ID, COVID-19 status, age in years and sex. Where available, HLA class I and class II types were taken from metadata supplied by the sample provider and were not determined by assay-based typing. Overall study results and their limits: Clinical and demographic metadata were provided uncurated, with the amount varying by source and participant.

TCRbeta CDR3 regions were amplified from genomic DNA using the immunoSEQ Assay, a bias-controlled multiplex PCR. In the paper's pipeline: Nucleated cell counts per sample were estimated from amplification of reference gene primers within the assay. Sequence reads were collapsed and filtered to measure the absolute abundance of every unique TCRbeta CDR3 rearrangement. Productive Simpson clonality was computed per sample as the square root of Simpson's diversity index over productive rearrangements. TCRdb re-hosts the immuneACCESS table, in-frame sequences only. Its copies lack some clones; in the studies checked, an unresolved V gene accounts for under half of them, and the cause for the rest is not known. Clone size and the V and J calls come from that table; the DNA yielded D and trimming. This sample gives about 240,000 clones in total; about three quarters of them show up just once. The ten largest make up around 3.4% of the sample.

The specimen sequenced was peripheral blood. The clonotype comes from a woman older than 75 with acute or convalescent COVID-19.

The nucleotide sequence reads TGTGCCAGCAGTAAACGACTAGCGGGAGGGTACGGTCCCTACGAGCAGTACTTC. This translates into CASSKRLAGGYGPYEQYF. The chain couples TRBV2 to TRBJ2-7; TRBD2 agrees with 14 junctional bases. The germline V end is reduced by 5 bases and the J end by 2 bases; junction bases left unmatched: 11. CDR1 and CDR2 were assigned from the germline V gene as SNHLY and FYNNEI. The CDR3 sequence holds 18 residues, the cysteine and phenylalanine included. The kept DNA is CDR3 alone, 54 bases in frame from the first base.